Below are 27 T cell receptor beta chains sequenced from a single sample in a study of shared clonotypes between healthy human individuals. The table came from immunoSEQ multiplex PCR; TCRdb's copy has only in-frame clones and leaves some out. The sample lists a few hundred thousand clones, over 60% occurring once. The sequencing input was memory CD4+ T cells sorted from blood. The subset here: CD45RA-negative fraction. Receptors originate from a man aged 30 to 39 in good health.

The sample holds many counts of this clone. V and J are TRBV7-9 and TRBJ2-1, with 9 positions matching TRBD2. Germline V lookup: CDR1 SEHNR, CDR2 FQNEAQ (reference sequence). There are 16 residues in the CDR3. V trimming: 4 bases; J trimming: 5 bases; junction bases outside the gene matches: 9. CDR3 sequence: CASSSSPSGKDNEQFF. DNA of the CDR3: TGTGCCAGCAGCTCCAGTCCTAGCGGGAAAGACAATGAGCAGTTCTTC.

The chain joins TRBV18 to TRBJ2-5, with TRBD1 matching over 9 bases. V was clipped by 5 bases and J by 3 bases; unmatched bases: 4. The CDR3 is 14 amino acids. The germline gives CDR1 KGHSH, CDR2 LQKENI. CDR3 sequence: CASSGQGLEETQYF. CDR3 sequence (DNA): TGTGCCAGCTCAGGACAGGGGCTGGAAGAGACCCAGTACTTC.

V is TRBV19 and J is TRBJ2-5, with a tentative D call TRBD2 (5 bases). The CDR3 has 14 residues. V dropped 1 base and J dropped 7 bases, with 13 bases sitting between them. Germline-derived CDR1 and CDR2 are LNHDA and SQIVND (reference sequence). CDR3 amino acids: CASSIGKTTRTQYF. The CDR3 bases are TGTGCCAGTAGTATAGGGAAGACTACTCGGACCCAGTACTTC.

The chain employs TRBV5-4 and TRBJ2-1, with D perhaps TRBD2 (6 bases). V lost 0 bases, J lost 6 bases, and 7 bases lay in between. The CDR3 runs to 13 residues. Germline loops: CDR1 SGHNT, CDR2 YYREEE (reference sequence). The DNA for the CDR3 is TGTGCCAGCAGCTTGGGACTAGGCAATGAGCAGTTCTTC. Its translation: CASSLGLGNEQFF.

The chain employs TRBV29-1 and TRBJ1-5; no clear D. Germline assignment: CDR1 SQVTM and CDR2 ANQGSEA. CDR3 length equals 14 residues. Trimming pared 4 bases from V and 0 bases from J, leaving 10 bases between. The CDR3 sequence: CSVAPGNSNQPQHF. The DNA for the CDR3 is TGCAGCGTTGCCCCCGGTAATAGCAATCAGCCCCAGCATTTT. The variable domain in full, with the rest retrieved from reference TRBV29-1 and TRBJ1-5, is SAVISQKPSRDICQRGTSLTIQCQVDSQVTMMFWYRQQPGQSLTLIATANQGSEATYESGFVIDKFPISRPNLTFSTLTVSNMSPEDSSIYLCSVAPGNSNQPQHFGDGTRLSIL.

The rearrangement links TRBV6-1 to TRBJ2-7; D not certain. Trimming took off 6 bases at V and 3 bases at J, with 3 bases between the two ends. Per the germline V gene, CDR1 is MNHNS and CDR2 is SASEGT. CDR3 length: 10 residues. CDR3 protein: CASRHYEQYF. The DNA for the CDR3 is TGTGCCAGCAGACACTACGAGCAGTACTTC.

The chain uses TRBV7-9 and TRBJ2-1, with 10 bases matching TRBD2. V was pared by 4 bases and J by 6 bases, with 6 bases of the junction left unmatched. This CDR3 contains 15 residues. The germline V gene has CDR1 SEHNR and CDR2 FQNEAQ (reference sequence). The chain's CDR3 is CASSSYRTSGNEQFF. The CDR3 DNA reads as TGTGCCAGCAGCTCCTATCGGACTAGCGGCAATGAGCAGTTCTTC. The full variable domain, rest sourced from reference TRBV7-9 and TRBJ2-1, is DTGVSQNPRHKITKRGQNVTFRCDPISEHNRLYWYRQTLGQGPEFLTYFQNEAQLEKSRLLSDRFSAERPKGSFSTLEIQRTEQGDSAMYLCASSSYRTSGNEQFFGPGTRLTVL.

The V gene is TRBV6-1, the J gene TRBJ2-2; D gene ambiguous. The CDR3 extends over 14 amino acids. Germline values: CDR1 MNHNS, CDR2 SASEGT. V was clipped by 3 bases and J by 0 bases, with 5 bases between them. For the CDR3, the DNA is TGTGCCAGCAGTGATCAGCCGAACACCGGGGAGCTGTTTTTT. Encoded protein: CASSDQPNTGELFF.

The rearrangement links TRBV10-1 to TRBJ2-5; 8 positions agree with TRBD1. Losses at the gene ends were 5 bases for V and 5 bases for J; bases not matched to a gene: 10. CDR1 WNHNN and CDR2 SYGVQD come from the germline V gene (reference sequence). The CDR3 length is 15 residues. In nucleotides, the CDR3 is TGCGCCAGCAGTCCAGGACAGGGAGTCCTCGAGACCCAGTACTTC. This encodes CASSPGQGVLETQYF.

This chain links TRBV9 with TRBJ2-1, with no clear D. Per germline, CDR1 SGDLS and CDR2 YYNGEE. The CDR3 has 14 amino acids. V was cut by 2 bases and J by 4 bases, with 10 bases left in between. For the CDR3, the DNA is TGTGCCAGCAGCGTCCACTCCAAGTACAATGAGCAGTTCTTC. Translating it yields CASSVHSKYNEQFF.

This chain links TRBV2 with TRBJ2-2; TRBD1 matches 7 bases. The CDR3 has 12 residues. V was pared by 7 bases and J by 10 bases, with 6 bases of the junction left unmatched. Germline V lookup: CDR1 SNHLY, CDR2 FYNNEI. The CDR3 protein is CASTEGALELFF. DNA of the CDR3: TGTGCCAGCACCGAGGGGGCATTGGAGCTGTTTTTT.

The gene calls are TRBV7-3 and TRBJ2-3; no clear D. CDR3 size: 13 residues. Trimming took 1 base from V and 6 from J, leaving 8 bases between them. CDR1 and CDR2 from the germline V gene are SGHTA and FQGTGA. The CDR3 reads CASSLNPRDTQYF. The CDR3 DNA reads as TGTGCCAGCAGCTTAAACCCAAGGGATACGCAGTATTTT.

With respect to this clone: One end of the junction does not line up with germline, which may come from a read error. The chain uses TRBV6-5 and TRBJ2-7; the D gene could be TRBD1 or TRBD2 (5 bases each). Germline V gene sequence: CDR1 MNHEY, CDR2 SVGAGI. CDR3 size: 13 residues. The CDR3 nucleotides are TGTGCCAGCAGTGACTCCGGGACCGGCGAGCAGTACTTC. Residues: CASSDSGTGEQYF.

This chain links TRBV5-1 with TRBJ2-2, with a tentative D call TRBD1 (5 bases). The V end was cut by 2 bases, the J end by 1 base, with 15 bases between. Germline assignment: CDR1 SGHRS and CDR2 YFSETQ. The CDR3 covers 17 residues. The CDR3, as DNA: TGCGCCAGCAGCTTCCAGCCGACAGTGATGAACACCGGGGAGCTGTTTTTT. Translating it yields CASSFQPTVMNTGELFF. Full variable domain (remainder filled in from reference TRBV5-1 and TRBJ2-2): KAGVTQTPRYLIKTRGQQVTLSCSPISGHRSVSWYQQTPGQGLQFLFEYFSETQRNKGNFPGRFSGRQFSNSRSEMNVSTLELGDSALYLCASSFQPTVMNTGELFFGEGSRLTVL.

The chain uses TRBV5-1 and TRBJ1-1; 7 bases match TRBD1. The germline CDR1 and CDR2 sequences are SGHRS and YFSETQ. This CDR3 spans 15 amino acids. V was clipped by 4 bases and J by 0 bases; unmatched bases: 6. The CDR3 protein is CASSLTGNMNTEAFF. The CDR3 bases are TGCGCCAGCAGCCTGACAGGGAACATGAACACTGAAGCTTTCTTT.

The chain recombines TRBV7-2 with TRBJ2-2; 8 nucleotides line up with TRBD2. CDR3 length: 16 residues. Losses at the gene ends were 6 bases for V and 1 base for J; bases not matched to a gene: 7. CDR1 SGHTA and CDR2 FQGNSA come from the germline V gene. The CDR3 coding sequence is TGTGCCAGCAGGGCACCGGGACTAGTGAACACCGGGGAGCTGTTTTTT. Protein: CASRAPGLVNTGELFF.

This chain connects TRBV2 to TRBJ2-5; possible D gene TRBD1, 5 bases. This CDR3 contains 13 residues. Germline V gene sequence: CDR1 SNHLY, CDR2 FYNNEI. V was shortened by 3 bases and J by 3 bases, with 8 bases between the two germline ends. In DNA, the CDR3 is TGTGCCAGCAGTGAGGGCAGGGAAGAGACCCAGTACTTC. It encodes CASSEGREETQYF. The variable domain in full, completed from reference TRBV2 and TRBJ2-5, reads EPEVTQTPSHQVTQMGQEVILRCVPISNHLYFYWYRQILGQKVEFLVSFYNNEISEKSEIFDDQFSVERPDGSNFTLKIRSTKLEDSAMYFCASSEGREETQYFGPGTRLLVL.

The V gene is TRBV5-4, the J gene TRBJ2-5, with TRBD1 as a possible D gene (5 bases). Between the trimmed V and J ends, which lost 3 bases and 0 bases, there was a span of 6 bases. This CDR3 spans 13 amino acids. Germline CDR1 is SGHNT and CDR2 is YYREEE (reference sequence). As DNA, the CDR3 is TGTGCCAGCAGCTCCAGGGACCAAGAGACCCAGTACTTC. Protein: CASSSRDQETQYF.

V is TRBV13 and J is TRBJ2-3; 13 bases align to TRBD2. V lost 5 bases to trimming and J lost 0 bases; unmatched junction nucleotides: 8. CDR3 size: 18 residues. CDR1 PRHDT and CDR2 FYEKMQ come from the germline V gene (reference sequence). This CDR3 is CASSAPLGLAGSTDTQYF. The CDR3 DNA follows: TGTGCCAGCAGCGCCCCACTGGGACTAGCGGGAAGCACAGATACGCAGTATTTT.

This clone showed up just once. The chain is built from TRBV25-1 and TRBJ2-7, with a tentative D call TRBD1 (5 bases). V was shortened by 7 bases and J by 2 bases, with 9 bases between the two germline ends. The germline gives CDR1 MGHDK, CDR2 SYGVNS. The CDR3 runs to 12 residues. DNA for the CDR3: TGTGCCAGCACCGACAGCGCCTACGAGCAGTACTTC. This translates into CASTDSAYEQYF.

The chain has TRBV14 and TRBJ1-1, with 7 bases aligning to TRBD1. Losses at the gene ends were 4 bases for V and 6 bases for J; bases not matched to a gene: 11. The CDR3 is made up of 15 amino acids. Germline-derived CDR1 and CDR2 are SGHDN and FVKESK. The CDR3 loop reads CASSPETGRFSEAFF. For the CDR3, the DNA is TGTGCCAGCAGCCCAGAGACAGGGAGATTTTCTGAAGCTTTCTTT.

This chain's CDR3 is CASSSGVQSWGDEQFF. CDR3 sequence (DNA): TGTGCCAGCAGTTCCGGGGTCCAGTCCTGGGGCGATGAGCAGTTCTTC. V and J are TRBV28 and TRBJ2-1; D assignment may be TRBD1 or TRBD2 (5 bases each). Germline CDR1 MDHEN, CDR2 SYDVKM. The length of the CDR3 is 16 residues. Trimming took 4 bases from V and 8 from J, leaving 21 bases between them.

The chain uses TRBV18 and TRBJ1-2; D not certain. CDR1 and CDR2 (germline): KGHSH, LQKENI. V was cut by 1 base and J by 4 bases, with 13 bases left in between. The CDR3 sequence is 15 residues long. The CDR3 DNA reads TGTGCCAGCTCACCACAGGGCAGCATCGGCTATGGCTACACCTTC. Amino acid sequence: CASSPQGSIGYGYTF.

This clone was picked up one time. The chain employs TRBV7-3 and TRBJ2-3; 7 bases are shared with TRBD2. CDR3 length: 14 amino acids. Germline V lookup: CDR1 SGHTA, CDR2 FQGTGA. The junction had 2 bases not matched to a gene; V was cut back by 2 bases and J by 3 bases. This CDR3 reads CASSLVGLTDTQYF. CDR3 DNA: TGTGCCAGCAGCTTAGTGGGACTAACAGATACGCAGTATTTT. The entire variable domain, with the rest obtained from reference TRBV7-3 and TRBJ2-3, is as follows: GAGVSQTPSNKVTEKGKYVELRCDPISGHTALYWYRQSLGQGPEFLIYFQGTGAADDSGLPNDRFFAVRPEGSVSTLKIQRTERGDSAVYLCASSLVGLTDTQYFGPGTRLTVL.

V and J are TRBV2 and TRBJ2-1; possible D gene TRBD1, 6 bases. V was cut by 7 bases and J by 7 bases, with 14 bases left in between. The CDR3 consists of 13 residues. CDR1 SNHLY and CDR2 FYNNEI come from the germline V gene. The CDR3 is CASTAERGNEQFF. The CDR3 DNA is TGTGCCAGCACAGCGGAGAGGGGGAATGAGCAGTTCTTC.

This clone was seen a handful of times. The chain uses TRBV29-1 and TRBJ2-3; TRBD1 matches 10 bases. The CDR3 sequence is 15 residues long. CDR1 is SQVTM and CDR2 is ANQGSEA in the germline V gene. Trimming cost V 4 bases and J 6 bases; bases outside gene matches: 10. CDR3 sequence (DNA): TGCAGCGTTGCCCGTTTAGGGACAGGGGTGGATACGCAGTATTTT. The encoded protein is CSVARLGTGVDTQYF.

The chain joins TRBV10-3 to TRBJ2-7, with D perhaps TRBD2 (6 bases). Germline CDR1 reads ENHRY; CDR2 reads SYGVKD. The CDR3 consists of 14 residues. Trimming removed 0 bases at V and 3 bases at J, with 9 bases between. CDR3 loop: CAISESGEVYEQYF. The DNA of the CDR3 is TGTGCCATCAGTGAGTCTGGGGAGGTCTACGAGCAGTACTTC.